This T cell receptor (beta chain) was profiled in a study of blood T cell repertoires in COVID-19. Germline CDR1 and CDR2: MNHNY and SVGAGI (reference sequence). This CDR3 region has 14 residues. V was cut by 5 bases and J by 4 bases, with 12 bases left in between. Using immunoSEQ multiplex PCR, the repertoire was profiled, and TCRdb retains in-frame clones only, with some absent. This table has 65,000 to 90,000 clones, roughly 80% appearing once. The chain couples TRBV6-6 to TRBJ1-5; no reliable D call. Sequencing input: peripheral blood. This TCR was recovered from a woman older than 75 with active or convalescent COVID-19. The DNA for the CDR3 is TGTGCCAGCAGTAACGGGGTTTCAAATCAGCCCCAGCATTTT. It yields the protein CASSNGVSNQPQHF.